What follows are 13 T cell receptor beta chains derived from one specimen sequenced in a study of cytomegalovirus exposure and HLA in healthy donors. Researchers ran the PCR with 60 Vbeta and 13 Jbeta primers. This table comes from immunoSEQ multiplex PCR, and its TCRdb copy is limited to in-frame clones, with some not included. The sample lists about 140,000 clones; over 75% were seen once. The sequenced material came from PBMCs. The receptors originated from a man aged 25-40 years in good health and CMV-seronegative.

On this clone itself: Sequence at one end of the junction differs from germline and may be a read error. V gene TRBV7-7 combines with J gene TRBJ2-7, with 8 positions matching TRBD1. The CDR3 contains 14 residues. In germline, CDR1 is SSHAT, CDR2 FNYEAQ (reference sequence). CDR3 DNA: TGTGCTAGCAGCTTAGACAGGGGTAACTACGAGCAGTACTTC. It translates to CASSLDRGNYEQYF.

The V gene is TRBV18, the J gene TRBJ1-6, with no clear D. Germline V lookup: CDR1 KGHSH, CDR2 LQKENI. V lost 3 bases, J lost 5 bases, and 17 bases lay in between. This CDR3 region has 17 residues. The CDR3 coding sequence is TGTGCCAGCTCACCTACGGGGTTGATATTGGATAATTCACCCCTCCACTTT. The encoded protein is CASSPTGLILDNSPLHF.

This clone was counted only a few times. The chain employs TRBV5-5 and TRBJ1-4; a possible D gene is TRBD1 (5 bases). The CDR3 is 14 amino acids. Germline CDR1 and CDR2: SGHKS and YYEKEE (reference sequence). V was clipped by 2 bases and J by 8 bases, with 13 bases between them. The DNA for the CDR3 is TGTGCCAGCAGCTTTTCCAGGGTTGGGGAAAAACTGTTTTTT. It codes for CASSFSRVGEKLFF.

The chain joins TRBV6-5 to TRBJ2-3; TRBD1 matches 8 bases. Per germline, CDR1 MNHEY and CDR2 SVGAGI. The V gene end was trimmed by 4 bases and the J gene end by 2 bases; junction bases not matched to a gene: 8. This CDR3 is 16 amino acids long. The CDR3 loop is CASSSSGQDLTDTQYF. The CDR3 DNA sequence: TGTGCCAGCAGTTCCTCGGGACAGGACCTCACAGATACGCAGTATTTT.

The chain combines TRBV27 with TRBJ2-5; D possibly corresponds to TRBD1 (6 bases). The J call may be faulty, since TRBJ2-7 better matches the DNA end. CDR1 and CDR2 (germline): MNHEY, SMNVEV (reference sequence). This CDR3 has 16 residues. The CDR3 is CASSSAPGTISYEQYF. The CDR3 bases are TGTGCCAGCAGTTCTGCCCCCGGGACAATATCCTACGAGCAGTACTTC.

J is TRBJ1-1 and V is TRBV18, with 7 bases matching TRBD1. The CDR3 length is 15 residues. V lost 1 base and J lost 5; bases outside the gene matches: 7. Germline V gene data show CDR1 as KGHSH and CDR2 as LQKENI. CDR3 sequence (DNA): TGTGCCAGCTCACCACGACAGGGTCCCGGGACTGAAGCTTTCTTT. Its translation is CASSPRQGPGTEAFF.

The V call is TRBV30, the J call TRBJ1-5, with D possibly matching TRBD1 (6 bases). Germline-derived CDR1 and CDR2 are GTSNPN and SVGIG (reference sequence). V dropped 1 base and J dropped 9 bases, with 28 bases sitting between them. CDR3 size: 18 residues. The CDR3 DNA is TGTGCCTGGAGTGCGGAAACAGGGATCGGGAGGCAGGACCCGCCCCAGCATTTT. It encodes CAWSAETGIGRQDPPQHF.

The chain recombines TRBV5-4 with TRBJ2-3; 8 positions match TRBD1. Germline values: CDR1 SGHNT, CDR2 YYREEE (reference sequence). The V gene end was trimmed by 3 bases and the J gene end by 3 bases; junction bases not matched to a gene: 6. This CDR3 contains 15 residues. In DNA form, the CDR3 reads TGTGCCAGCAGCTCACGGGACAGGATGACAGATACGCAGTATTTT. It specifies CASSSRDRMTDTQYF.

The CDR3 loop is CATSRHGQGIGDTQYF. CDR3 in DNA: TGTGCCACCAGCAGACACGGACAGGGCATTGGAGATACGCAGTATTTT. The chain uses TRBV15 and TRBJ2-3; TRBD1 matches at 8 bases. The J segment lost 5 bases and the V segment lost 2 bases, leaving 9 bases of the junction unmatched. Germline V lookup: CDR1 LNHNV, CDR2 YYDKDF (reference sequence). The CDR3 has 16 residues.

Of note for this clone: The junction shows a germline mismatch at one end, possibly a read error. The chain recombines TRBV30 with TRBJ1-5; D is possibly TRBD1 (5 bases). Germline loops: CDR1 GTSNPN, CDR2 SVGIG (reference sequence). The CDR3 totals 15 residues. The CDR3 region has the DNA TGTGCCTGGAGTGCCCCAGGCGGGACGGGCCAGCCCCAGAATTTT. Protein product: CAWSAPGGTGQPQNF.

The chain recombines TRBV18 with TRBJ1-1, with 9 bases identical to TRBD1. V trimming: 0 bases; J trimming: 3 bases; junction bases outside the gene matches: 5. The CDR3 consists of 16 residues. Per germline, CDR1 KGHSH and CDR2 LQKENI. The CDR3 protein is CASSPPVQGADTEAFF. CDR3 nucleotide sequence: TGTGCCAGCTCACCACCTGTACAGGGGGCGGACACTGAAGCTTTCTTT.

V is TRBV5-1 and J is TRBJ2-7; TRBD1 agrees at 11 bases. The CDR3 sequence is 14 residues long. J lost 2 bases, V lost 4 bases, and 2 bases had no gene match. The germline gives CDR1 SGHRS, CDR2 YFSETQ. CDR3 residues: CASSTGQGAYEQYF. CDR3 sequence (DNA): TGCGCCAGCAGCACGGGACAGGGGGCCTACGAGCAGTACTTC.

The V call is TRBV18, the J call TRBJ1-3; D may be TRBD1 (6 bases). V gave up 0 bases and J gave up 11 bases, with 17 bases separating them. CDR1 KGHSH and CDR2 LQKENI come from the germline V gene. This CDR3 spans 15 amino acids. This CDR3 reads CASSPPGHPFIAIYF. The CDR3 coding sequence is TGTGCCAGCTCACCACCGGGACACCCGTTTATCGCCATATATTTT.